This T cell receptor beta chain was found in a study of graft-versus-host responses after intestinal transplantation. Study context: Each patient got anti-thymocyte globulin induction, then tacrolimus and steroids for roughly 3 years. Study-level results: In recipient marrow, GvH clones were found, and some appeared first in ileum or blood. Graft-donor T cell macrochimerism coincided with high graft-versus-host to host-versus-graft clonal ratios in allografts.

The V and J ends lost 0 bases and 2 bases, in that order; junction bases with no gene match: 9. CDR1 and CDR2 (germline): LGHNA, YSLEER. There are 17 residues in the CDR3. Method: immunoSEQ multiplex PCR; TCRdb's copy keeps in-frame clones and lacks some. The sample shows 1,500 to 2,000 clones, 35% to 40% of them seen only once. Each mixed lymphocyte reaction held roughly 200,000 CFSE-labeled responders and roughly 200,000 irradiated violet-dye-labeled stimulators. Sorted cells were CFSE-low CD3+CD4+ or CD3+CD8+ proliferating responders. The genes are TRBV4-3 and TRBJ2-7, with 8 bases identical to TRBD1. This sequence originates from a human patient who was an organ donor for intestinal transplantation. The source was alloreactive CD8+ T cells from a mixed lymphocyte reaction culture, collected before transplantation. As for subset: CFSE-low proliferating T cells sorted from approximately 6-day pre-transplant mixed lymphocyte reaction (GvH or HvG direction). CDR3 amino acids: CASSQDGTGSAPYEQYF. The CDR3 bases are TGCGCCAGCAGCCAAGACGGGACAGGCAGTGCTCCCTACGAGCAGTACTTC.